The present T cell receptor (beta chain) was sequenced within a study of blood T cells in healthy people across ages. A second PCR of 7 to 11 cycles used a sample-barcoded 5' primer and a J-beta primer mix. From the 5' RACE reads, TCRdb called clonotypes with MiXCR, one entry per CDR3 protein. This sample has some 890,000 distinct CDR3 sequences; 29% occur once, and the top ten carry 10% to 13%. This clonotype was observed at least ten times. This CDR3 is 14 amino acids long. Trimming pared 4 bases from V and 3 bases from J, leaving 12 bases between. The germline gives CDR1 KGHDR, CDR2 SFDVKD. These data were also reused for a study on T cells of mothers and their children. As reported in that work: Thymic selection, a shaping force on TCR recombination output, acts similarly in related and unrelated pairs. Overlap ran slightly, non-significantly higher for related than unrelated mother-child pairs.

Source material: blood. The chain combines TRBV24-1 with TRBJ2-7; either TRBD1 or TRBD2 may supply D (5 bases each). The sequence derives from a woman aged 40 to 50 in good health. The CDR3 is CATSDPGRNYEQYF. CDR3 coding DNA: TGTGCCACCAGTGACCCGGGACGGAACTACGAGCAGTACTTC.